This T cell receptor (beta chain) was recorded in a study of cytomegalovirus exposure and HLA in healthy donors. CDR1 and CDR2 (germline): LGHNA, YNFKEQ. The CDR3 is 15 amino acids. V was cut by 2 bases and J by 5 bases, with 12 bases left in between. The PCR ran on 60 Vbeta and 13 Jbeta primers. TCRdb's table, derived via immunoSEQ multiplex PCR, lists solely in-frame clones and lacks some. The profile shows some 200,000 clones, around three quarters of them singletons. This clone was recorded once. Antigen: not known. Findings and caveats of the study: Immune exposure information comprised only CMV serostatus. A prior analysis recorded that most TCR beta V segments were productive about 87% or about 30% of the time. In vitro checks showed that a few CMV-associated chains really do target CMV antigens. Later on, an analysis showed TCR association rates differing by HLA locus, with DRB1 the most and HLA-C the fewest.

The material sequenced was PBMCs. This receptor was taken from a woman aged 45-60 years in good health and CMV-seronegative. The chain uses TRBV4-2 and TRBJ2-2; D remains ambiguous. CDR3 amino acids: CASSQSPGGTGELFF. Written as DNA, the CDR3 is TGTGCCAGCAGCCAATCCCCAGGTGGGACCGGGGAGCTGTTTTTT.